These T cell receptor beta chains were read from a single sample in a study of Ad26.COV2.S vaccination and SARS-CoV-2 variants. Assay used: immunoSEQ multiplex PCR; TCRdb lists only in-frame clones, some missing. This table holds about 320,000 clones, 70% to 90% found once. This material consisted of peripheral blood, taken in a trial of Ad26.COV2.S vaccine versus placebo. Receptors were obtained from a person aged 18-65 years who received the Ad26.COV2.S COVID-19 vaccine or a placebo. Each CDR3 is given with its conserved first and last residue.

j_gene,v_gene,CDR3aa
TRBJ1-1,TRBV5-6,CASSLGGWGDTEAFF
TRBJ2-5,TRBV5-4,CASSFDPDSEETQYF
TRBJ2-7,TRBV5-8,CASSLSGHIGSEQYF
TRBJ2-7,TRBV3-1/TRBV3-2,CASALRGAGGFGEQYF
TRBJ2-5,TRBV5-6,CASSLILGGQETQYF
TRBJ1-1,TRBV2,CASSERRTGGARWNTEAFF
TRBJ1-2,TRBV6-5,CASSLDSGPYGYTF
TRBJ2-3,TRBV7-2,CASSLGTSPDTQYF
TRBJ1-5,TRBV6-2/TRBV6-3,CASSEDRYQANQPQHF
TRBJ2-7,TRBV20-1,CSAGEYEQYF
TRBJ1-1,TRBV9,CASSVGAGVMNTEAFF
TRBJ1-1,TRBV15,CATSRAPEAEAFF
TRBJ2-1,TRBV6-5,CASTTDLYNEQFF
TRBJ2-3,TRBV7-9,CASGVLGGTDTQYF
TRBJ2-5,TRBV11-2,CASSLGFGQVKETQYF
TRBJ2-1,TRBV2,CASQLELGMKFF
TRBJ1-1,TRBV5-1,CASTPVGGGNTEAFF
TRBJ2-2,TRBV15,CATTPSPQGELFF
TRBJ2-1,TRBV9,CASSTNGNEQFF
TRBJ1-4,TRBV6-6,CASSQSDRGDEKLFF
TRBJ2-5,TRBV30,CACNRQGVQETQYF
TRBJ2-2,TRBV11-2,CASSLGDTTGELFF
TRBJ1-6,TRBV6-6,CASSYGVRANSPLHF
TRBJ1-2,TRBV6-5,CASSIRENYGYTF
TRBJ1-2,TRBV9,CASSVRDTGPPTENYGYTF
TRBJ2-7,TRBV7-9,CASSLGLAGPYEQYF
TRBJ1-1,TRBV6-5,CASSSPGGGTEAFF
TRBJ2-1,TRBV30,CAWSPRIRGEQFF
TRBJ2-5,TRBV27,CASSFRDSLQETQYF
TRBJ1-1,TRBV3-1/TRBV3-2,CASSQEGGNTEAFF
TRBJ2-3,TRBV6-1,CASSSRDTQYF
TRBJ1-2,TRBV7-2,CASSQQGRDYGYTF
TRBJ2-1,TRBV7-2,CASSLEEGGWVSEQFF
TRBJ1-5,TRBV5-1,CASSLDGGPNQPQHF
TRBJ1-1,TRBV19,CASTHDRAVTEAFF
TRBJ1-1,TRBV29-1,CSVAQGGTEAFF
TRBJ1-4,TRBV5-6,CASSYRDFNEKLFF
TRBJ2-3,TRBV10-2,CASNRDSGGATDTQYF
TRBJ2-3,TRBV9,CASSVQIQGSGDTQYF
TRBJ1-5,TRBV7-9,CASSLGEGSEHF
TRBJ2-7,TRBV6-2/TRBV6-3,CASSLAEYEQYF
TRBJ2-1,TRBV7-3,CASSLNPVGDNEQFF
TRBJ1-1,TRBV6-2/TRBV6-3,CASSRDRERRNTEAFF
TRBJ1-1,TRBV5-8,CASSLYSEAFF
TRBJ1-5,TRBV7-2,CASSRDSSNQPQHF
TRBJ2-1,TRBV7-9,CASSPQRAVWPGQFF
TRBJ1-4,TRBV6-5,CASRRTWATNEKLFF
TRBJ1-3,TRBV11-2,CASSYDPGRVGNTIYF
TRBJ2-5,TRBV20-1,CSARLGETQYF
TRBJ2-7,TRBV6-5,CASSYRPQWPPYEQYF
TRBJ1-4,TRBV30,CAWSVLGGFRATNEKLFF
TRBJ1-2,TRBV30,CARDEAIHGYTF
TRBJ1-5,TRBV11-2,CASSLEYNRPQHF
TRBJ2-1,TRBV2,CASSEAKASGVNEQFF
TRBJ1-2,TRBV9,CASSTSWGITF
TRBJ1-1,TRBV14,CASSQDRGLAEAFF
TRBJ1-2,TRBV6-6,CASSPPLGDRENYGYTF
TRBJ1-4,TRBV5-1,CASSFGSATNEKLFF
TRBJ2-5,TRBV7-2,CASSLAGLQETQYF